One and the same sample provided the 28 T cell receptor beta chains below, sequenced in a study of Ad26.COV2.S vaccination and SARS-CoV-2 variants. Treatment denoted: around 19 received Ad26.COV2.S at low or high dose, single or two shots; about 5 received placebo; per-sample allocation not given. On day 63 after the first injection, vaccine and placebo recipients gave samples. TCRdb's table, derived via immunoSEQ multiplex PCR, lists solely in-frame clones and lacks some. The sample contains 350,000 to 450,000 clones, about 85% of which appear only once. This specimen consisted of peripheral blood, obtained in a trial of Ad26.COV2.S vaccine versus placebo. These receptors originate from a person between 18 and 65 years old who received the Ad26.COV2.S COVID-19 vaccine or a placebo.

The chain recombines TRBV7-2 with TRBJ1-5; no definite D call. Germline-derived CDR1 and CDR2 are SGHTA and FQGNSA. V lost 5 bases to trimming and J lost 6 bases, with 14 bases between them. CDR3 length: 14 amino acids. The CDR3 sequence: CASSPSPGSQPQHF. CDR3 nucleotides: TGTGCCAGCAGCCCCTCCCCCGGGAGTCAGCCCCAGCATTTT. Full variable domain (missing parts from reference TRBV7-2 and TRBJ1-5): GAGVSQSPSNKVTEKGKDVELRCDPISGHTALYWYRQSLGQGLEFLIYFQGNSAPDKSGLPSDRFSAERTGGSVSTLTIQRTQQEDSAVYLCASSPSPGSQPQHFGDGTRLSIL.

This rearrangement joins TRBV10-3 to TRBJ2-7; D is unresolved. Trimming left V 3 bases short and J 5 bases short, with 17 bases between. The CDR3 has 15 residues. The germline V gene has CDR1 ENHRY and CDR2 SYGVKD. The CDR3 reads CAISDLGSTYNEQYF. The CDR3 DNA is TGTGCCATCAGTGATCTCGGGTCCACCTATAACGAGCAGTACTTC.

The rearrangement joins TRBV19 to TRBJ2-2; 8 bases line up with TRBD1. The CDR3 consists of 15 residues. CDR1 is LNHDA, CDR2 SQIVND, per germline (reference sequence). V shed 4 bases and J 7 bases; nucleotides not matched to a gene: 8. The CDR3 region is CASSNGQGANGELFF. The CDR3 bases are TGTGCCAGTAGTAACGGGCAGGGGGCGAACGGGGAGCTGTTTTTT.

V and J are TRBV18 and TRBJ2-1, with 8 bases fitting TRBD1. Germline lookup yields CDR1 KGHSH and CDR2 LQKENI. This CDR3 comprises 16 residues. V lost 4 bases and J lost 7; bases outside the gene matches: 12. The CDR3 DNA is TGTGCCAGCTCACGTGGAGACAGGGGCTACAATAATGAGCAGTTCTTC. The encoded protein is CASSRGDRGYNNEQFF. The variable domain in full, completed from reference TRBV18 and TRBJ2-1, reads NAGVMQNPRHLVRRRGQEARLRCSPMKGHSHVYWYRQLPEEGLKFMVYLQKENIIDESGMPKERFSAEFPKEGPSILRIQQVVRGDSAAYFCASSRGDRGYNNEQFFGPGTRLTVL.

V is TRBV19 and J is TRBJ2-1, with 10 bases that match TRBD2. CDR1 is LNHDA, CDR2 SQIVND, per germline (reference sequence). Unmatched junction bases numbered 6, after V lost 6 bases and J lost 10 bases. The CDR3 covers 13 residues. CDR3 sequence reads: CASRRSGRGEQFF. In DNA form, the CDR3 reads TGTGCCAGTAGGCGAAGCGGGAGGGGCGAGCAGTTCTTC.

This clone was seen a single time. The V gene is TRBV3-1 (or the pseudogene TRBV3-2), the J gene TRBJ1-5; D might be TRBD1 (6 bases). Trimming shortened V by 0 bases and J by 5 bases, and 17 bases separated the two germline ends. This CDR3 region has 17 residues. Germline V gives CDR1 LGHDT, CDR2 YNNKEL (reference sequence). CDR3 amino acids: CASSQDILGGADQPQHF. In DNA form, the CDR3 reads TGTGCCAGCAGCCAAGATATATTAGGGGGGGCTGATCAGCCCCAGCATTTT.

This sequence joins TRBV4-3 and TRBJ2-7, with D tentatively TRBD2 (6 bases). Trimming removed 3 bases from V and 5 bases from J, with 17 bases in between. The CDR3 covers 15 residues. Looked up from germline, CDR1 is LGHNA and CDR2 is YSLEER. In DNA form, the CDR3 reads TGCGCCAGCAGCCACGGGCCTAGCGCTTCGGACGAGCAGTACTTC. Its translation: CASSHGPSASDEQYF.

The chain combines TRBV19 with TRBJ1-5; 11 nucleotides match TRBD1. Losses at the gene ends were 5 bases for V and 1 base for J; bases not matched to a gene: 4. The CDR3 consists of 16 residues. Germline V CDR1 and CDR2: LNHDA, SQIVND (reference sequence). The CDR3, as DNA: TGTGCCAGTAGTGCCCGGACAGGGGGCAGCAATCAGCCCCAGCATTTT. This encodes CASSARTGGSNQPQHF.

This clone was recorded a few times. The chain is built from TRBV7-2 and TRBJ1-2; TRBD1 matches at 11 bases. The CDR3 contains 15 residues. Trimming cost V 5 bases and J 5 bases; bases outside gene matches: 7. Germline V gives CDR1 SGHTA, CDR2 FQGNSA. The CDR3 bases are TGTGCCAGCAGCCCCGGGACAGGGGGTCTATATGGCTACACCTTC. Translated, it gives CASSPGTGGLYGYTF. The full variable domain, its missing parts supplied by reference TRBV7-2 and TRBJ1-2, is GAGVSQSPSNKVTEKGKDVELRCDPISGHTALYWYRQSLGQGLEFLIYFQGNSAPDKSGLPSDRFSAERTGGSVSTLTIQRTQQEDSAVYLCASSPGTGGLYGYTFGSGTRLTVV.

The chain uses TRBV28 and TRBJ2-7; 8 nucleotides line up with TRBD1. The CDR3 contains 17 residues. J lost 4 bases, V lost 2 bases, and 13 bases had no gene match. The V gene's germline CDR1 is MDHEN and CDR2 SYDVKM. The CDR3 is CASSLSSRDRLLYEQYF. DNA of the CDR3: TGTGCCAGCAGTTTAAGTTCCCGGGACAGGCTTCTTTACGAGCAGTACTTC.

This clone has only one observation. The chain employs TRBV6-2 or TRBV6-3 and TRBJ2-3; no clear D gene. Germline values: CDR1 MNHEY, CDR2 SVGEGT. The ends were cut back, 2 bases at V and 4 bases at J, with 13 bases in the middle. CDR3 length equals 15 residues. The CDR3 sequence: CASSYEGRIADTQYF. DNA for the CDR3: TGTGCCAGCAGTTACGAAGGCAGAATTGCAGATACGCAGTATTTT.

Only one count was recorded for this clone. This CDR3 reads CASRVRYNEQFF. The DNA of the CDR3 is TGTGCCAGCAGGGTTCGGTACAATGAGCAGTTCTTC. The gene calls are TRBV27 and TRBJ2-1; D not resolved. V shed 6 bases and J shed 4 bases, with 7 bases lying between them. The V gene's germline CDR1 is MNHEY and CDR2 SMNVEV (reference sequence). The CDR3 sequence is 12 residues long.

The table lists this clone with a count of one. The V gene is TRBV18, the J gene TRBJ2-3; the match to TRBD2 covers 8 bases. The trim removed 5 bases at V and 2 bases at J, leaving 6 bases unmatched. The CDR3 extends over 15 amino acids. Germline lookup yields CDR1 KGHSH and CDR2 LQKENI. In DNA form, the CDR3 reads TGTGCCAGCTCAGGACTAGCAGACGACACAGATACGCAGTATTTT. It encodes CASSGLADDTDTQYF.

The V and J genes are TRBV24-1 and TRBJ2-1; 8 positions match TRBD2. This CDR3 comprises 13 residues. V was clipped by 10 bases and J by 2 bases; unmatched bases: 3. Germline CDR1 is KGHDR and CDR2 is SFDVKD. The CDR3 DNA follows: TGTGCCACGAGCGGGAGCCCCTACAATGAGCAGTTCTTC. It encodes CATSGSPYNEQFF.

The chain links TRBV5-1 to TRBJ2-2, with D uncertain. Germline lookup yields CDR1 SGHRS and CDR2 YFSETQ. Trimming removed 0 bases at V and 4 bases at J, with 10 bases between. The CDR3 covers 15 residues. The CDR3 loop reads CASSLGGIGTGELFF. The CDR3 DNA is TGCGCCAGCAGCTTGGGGGGTATAGGCACCGGGGAGCTGTTTTTT.

The V call is TRBV7-2, the J call TRBJ1-1, with TRBD1 matching over 9 bases. J lost 4 bases, V lost 4 bases, and 1 base had no gene match. The CDR3 consists of 13 residues. Per germline, CDR1 SGHTA and CDR2 FQGNSA. CDR3 sequence: CASSYRGLTEAFF. In DNA form, the CDR3 reads TGTGCCAGCAGCTACAGGGGGCTCACTGAAGCTTTCTTT. Full variable domain (rest looked up from reference TRBV7-2 and TRBJ1-1): GAGVSQSPSNKVTEKGKDVELRCDPISGHTALYWYRQSLGQGLEFLIYFQGNSAPDKSGLPSDRFSAERTGGSVSTLTIQRTQQEDSAVYLCASSYRGLTEAFFGQGTRLTVV.

This chain links TRBV7-2 with TRBJ2-1; 10 bases align to TRBD2. CDR3 length equals 16 residues. Germline-derived CDR1 and CDR2 are SGHTA and FQGNSA. The junction had 6 bases not matched to a gene; V was cut back by 4 bases and J by 3 bases. CDR3 bases: TGTGCCAGCAGCTCGGGATCTAGCGGGAGCTACAATGAGCAGTTCTTC. Protein: CASSSGSSGSYNEQFF.

This clone showed up just a few times. V is TRBV5-4 and J is TRBJ1-5, with TRBD1 identical over 10 bases. Germline values: CDR1 SGHNT, CDR2 YYREEE (reference sequence). The CDR3 spans 15 residues. Trimming took 4 bases from V and 4 from J; bases not matched to a gene: 5. CDR3 loop: CASSVDRGRNQPQHF. For the CDR3, the DNA is TGTGCCAGCAGCGTGGACAGGGGGAGGAATCAGCCCCAGCATTTT.

As regards this clone: A much more abundant neighbour one base away suggests this may be a read error. The chain carries TRBV28 and TRBJ2-7; 7 bases fit TRBD2. CDR3 length: 14 residues. V trimming: 2 bases; J trimming: 2 bases; junction bases outside the gene matches: 3. The germline V gene has CDR1 MDHEN and CDR2 SYDVKM. The CDR3 nucleotides are TGTGCCAGCAGTTTAGCGGGAGAGGCCTACGAGCAGTACTTC. As protein: CASSLAGEAYEQYF.

The CDR3 region is CASSHLTYEQYF. As DNA, the CDR3 is TGTGCCAGCAGCCACCTGACCTACGAGCAGTACTTC. This chain links TRBV7-8 with TRBJ2-7; D remains unclear. Between the trimmed V and J ends, which lost 5 bases and 2 bases, there was a span of 7 bases. The CDR3 is 12 amino acids. In germline, CDR1 is SGHVS, CDR2 FQNEAQ.

This clone was seen a few times. The V gene is TRBV27, the J gene TRBJ2-7, with D tentatively TRBD2 (6 bases). Trimming pared 4 bases from V and 2 bases from J, leaving 18 bases between. Looked up from germline, CDR1 is MNHEY and CDR2 is SMNVEV (reference sequence). The CDR3 is made up of 16 amino acids. DNA for the CDR3: TGTGCCAGCAGTTGGGGGGATTCGGGAGACACCTACGAGCAGTACTTC. This sequence encodes CASSWGDSGDTYEQYF.

The table lists this clone with a few counts. The chain carries TRBV6-5 and TRBJ2-1; 8 bases line up with TRBD2. The length of the CDR3 is 16 residues. J lost 8 bases, V lost 0 bases, and 9 bases had no gene match. Germline CDR1 reads MNHEY; CDR2 reads SVGAGI. CDR3 sequence: CASSYSGSGRVYEQFF. The DNA of the CDR3 is TGTGCCAGCAGTTACTCCGGGAGCGGGAGAGTATATGAGCAGTTCTTC.

This chain connects TRBV28 to TRBJ2-1, with D possibly matching TRBD2 (5 bases). The V end lost 4 bases, the J end lost 7 bases, and 14 bases lay between the germline ends. CDR1 and CDR2 from the germline V gene are MDHEN and SYDVKM. The CDR3 extends over 14 amino acids. CDR3 amino acids: CASSSGVLGNEQFF. In DNA, the CDR3 is TGTGCCAGCAGTTCCGGGGTCCTTGGGAATGAGCAGTTCTTC.

The chain links TRBV18 to TRBJ2-1, with TRBD2 as a possible D gene (7 bases). The CDR3 consists of 15 residues. Germline CDR1 reads KGHSH; CDR2 reads LQKENI. V was pared by 2 bases and J by 6 bases, with 14 bases between. The CDR3 DNA reads as TGTGCCAGCTCACCAACGGGGGGCCTTCTCAATGAGCAGTTCTTC. Translating it yields CASSPTGGLLNEQFF.

The chain recombines TRBV19 with TRBJ1-1, with 9 bases that match TRBD1. Trimming took 8 bases from V and 4 from J; bases not matched to a gene: 8. The CDR3 sequence is 14 residues long. In germline, CDR1 is LNHDA, CDR2 SQIVND (reference sequence). CDR3 protein: CASLTQTGGTEAFF. Written as DNA, the CDR3 is TGTGCCAGTTTGACCCAGACAGGGGGCACTGAAGCTTTCTTT. Supplemented by reference TRBV19 and TRBJ1-1, the full variable domain reads DGGITQSPKYLFRKEGQNVTLSCEQNLNHDAMYWYRQDPGQGLRLIYYSQIVNDFQKGDIAEGYSVSREKKESFPLTVTSAQKNPTAFYLCASLTQTGGTEAFFGQGTRLTVV.

The rearrangement uses TRBV28 and TRBJ2-5, with 9 positions matching TRBD1. CDR1 and CDR2 from the germline V gene are MDHEN and SYDVKM. V dropped 6 bases and J dropped 5; count of bases not matched to a gene: 7. The CDR3 has 14 residues. CDR3 region: CASRDRGLAETQYF. The CDR3 DNA is TGTGCCAGCAGGGACAGGGGCCTCGCGGAGACCCAGTACTTC.

J is TRBJ1-5 and V is TRBV27; weak D call: TRBD1 (5 bases). Trimming removed 6 bases at V and 0 bases at J, with 15 bases between. CDR3 length equals 16 residues. CDR1 is MNHEY, CDR2 SMNVEV, per germline (reference sequence). As DNA, the CDR3 is TGTGCCAGCAGCCCCGCGGGGGACTATAGCAATCAGCCCCAGCATTTT. The encoded protein is CASSPAGDYSNQPQHF.

This chain joins TRBV10-1 and TRBJ2-5; D is uncertain. Germline V gene data show CDR1 as WNHNN and CDR2 as SYGVQD (reference sequence). The V end was cut by 0 bases, the J end by 1 base, with 9 bases between. This CDR3 spans 15 amino acids. The CDR3 region is CASSESGASQETQYF. CDR3 bases: TGCGCCAGCAGTGAGTCAGGAGCAAGCCAAGAGACCCAGTACTTC.